These 21 T cell receptor beta chains originate from one sample sequenced in a study of T cells in Graves' hyperthyroidism and ophthalmopathy. There were TCR beta CDR3 regions amplified from RNA transcripts. The HTBI primer set drove a first-round RT-PCR of the TCR CDR3. TCRdb re-analysed the multiplex PCR reads in MiXCR, keeping a single row per CDR3 protein. This sample has approximately 480,000 distinct CDR3 sequences; around 21% occur once, and the top ten carry about 30%. The sequenced sample consisted of blood. All receptors come from a man aged 18-30 years with Graves' hyperthyroidism.

There are a few counts of this clonotype. CDR3 in DNA: TGTGCCACCAGCAGAGATGGTGGCGGGAGTACCTACGAGCAGTACTTC. It is translated as CATSRDGGGSTYEQYF. This sequence joins TRBV15 and TRBJ2-7, with 7 bases lining up with TRBD2. CDR1 is LNHNV, CDR2 YYDKDF, per germline (reference sequence). This CDR3 is built from 16 residues. V lost 0 bases to trimming and J lost 2 bases; unmatched junction nucleotides: 7.

This clonotype was seen repeatedly, ten times or more. The chain employs TRBV6-5 and TRBJ2-7; D gene uncertain. Germline lookup yields CDR1 MNHEY and CDR2 SVGAGI. V gave up 2 bases and J gave up 7 bases, with 12 bases separating them. The CDR3 runs to 13 residues. The CDR3 region has the DNA TGTGCCAGCAGTTACCCCTTACCTGATGAGCAGTACTTC. This codes for CASSYPLPDEQYF.

This chain joins TRBV6-4 and TRBJ2-6, with unresolved D. Trimming removed 3 bases at V and 0 bases at J, with 6 bases between. Germline V lookup: CDR1 MRHNA, CDR2 SNTAGT. The CDR3 has 15 residues. The DNA for the CDR3 is TGTGCCAGCAGTGAAGACAACTCTGGGGCCAACGTCCTGACTTTC. Protein: CASSEDNSGANVLTF.

This clonotype was seen repeatedly, ten times or more. CDR3 protein: CASTETGTGVPSGANVLTF. The CDR3 coding sequence is TGTGCCAGCACAGAGACCGGGACAGGGGTGCCCTCTGGGGCCAACGTCCTGACTTTC. This chain links TRBV7-9 with TRBJ2-6; TRBD1 matches at 10 bases. CDR1 and CDR2 from the germline V gene are SEHNR and FQNEAQ (reference sequence). The V and J ends lost 7 bases and 0 bases, in that order; junction bases with no gene match: 12. CDR3 size: 19 residues.

The genes are TRBV11-2 and TRBJ2-7; no clear D. Germline V CDR1 and CDR2: SGHAT, FQNNGV. This CDR3 region has 14 residues. V shed 0 bases and J shed 2 bases, with 8 bases lying between them. CDR3 in amino acids: CASSLELGTYEQYF. CDR3 bases: TGTGCCAGCAGCTTAGAGCTGGGAACCTACGAGCAGTACTTC.

This chain uses TRBV7-2 with TRBJ2-7; 7 nucleotides line up with TRBD1. The J segment lost 5 bases and the V segment lost 4 bases, leaving 11 bases of the junction unmatched. Germline V gene sequence: CDR1 SGHTA, CDR2 FQGNSA. This CDR3 has 15 residues. The CDR3 spells CASSSTLWTGHEQYF. The CDR3 coding sequence is TGTGCCAGCAGCTCCACCCTTTGGACAGGCCACGAGCAGTACTTC.

This chain joins TRBV19 and TRBJ2-2; weak D call: TRBD2 (5 bases). Germline CDR1 is LNHDA and CDR2 is SQIVND (reference sequence). V dropped 5 bases and J dropped 6 bases, with 7 bases sitting between them. The CDR3 contains 12 residues. The CDR3 nucleotides are TGTGCCAGTAGTTGGACTGCCGGGGAGCTGTTTTTT. Protein sequence: CASSWTAGELFF.

This clonotype occurred many times. The chain carries TRBV12-3 or TRBV12-4 and TRBJ1-1; D is uncertain. Trimming shortened V by 3 bases and J by 4 bases, and 21 bases separated the two germline ends. This CDR3 has 17 amino acids. This chain's CDR3 is CASSLEVLSSGGTEAFF. The DNA for the CDR3 is TGTGCCAGCAGTTTGGAGGTACTCTCGTCGGGAGGCACTGAAGCTTTCTTT.

The genes are TRBV19 and TRBJ1-1, with D tentatively TRBD1 (5 bases). Trimming stripped 7 bases from V and 1 base from J, with 10 bases between. Germline V gene lookup returns CDR1 LNHDA and CDR2 SQIVND (reference sequence). This CDR3 contains 13 residues. The CDR3: CASKAGKNTEAFF. In DNA form, the CDR3 reads TGTGCCAGTAAAGCAGGGAAGAACACTGAAGCTTTCTTT.

CDR3 protein: CASSQGQGRAEAFF. In nucleotides, the CDR3 is TGTGCCAGCAGCCAGGGACAGGGAAGGGCTGAAGCTTTCTTT. The chain employs TRBV7-2 and TRBJ1-1; 9 bases align to TRBD1. The V segment lost 5 bases and the J segment 6 bases; nucleotides outside the gene matches: 7. The CDR3 is 14 amino acids. CDR1 is SGHTA, CDR2 FQGNSA, per germline.

This clonotype was counted between two and nine times. The chain recombines TRBV5-1 with TRBJ2-7; 8 nucleotides line up with TRBD1. V trimming: 3 bases; J trimming: 5 bases; junction bases outside the gene matches: 10. CDR3 length equals 15 residues. Germline V gene data show CDR1 as SGHRS and CDR2 as YFSETQ. The CDR3 is CASSSYRQGQNEQYF. The DNA for the CDR3 is TGCGCCAGCAGCTCCTACCGACAGGGGCAAAACGAGCAGTACTTC.

The table lists this clonotype with a few counts. Given a much more abundant clone one base away, this may be a read error. The chain carries TRBV6-5 and TRBJ1-1, with 7 positions matching TRBD1. Germline CDR1 reads MNHEY; CDR2 reads SVGAGI. This CDR3 comprises 15 residues. CDR3 coding DNA: TGTGCCAGCAGTTACTCGGGACAGATAGGCACTGAAGCTCTCTTT. Translation: CASSYSGQIGTEALF.

The sample holds many counts of this clonotype. The chain combines TRBV28 with TRBJ1-2, with D maybe TRBD1 (5 bases). V lost 3 bases and J 4 bases, leaving 9 bases between the germline ends. CDR1 and CDR2 from the germline V gene are MDHEN and SYDVKM. This CDR3 is built from 13 residues. The CDR3 nucleotides read TGTGCCAGCAGTTTCGTAGGGACCTATGGCTACACCTTC. Its translation is CASSFVGTYGYTF.

The table lists this clonotype with many counts. This rearrangement joins TRBV7-2 to TRBJ1-2; TRBD1 matches at 9 bases. The CDR3 has 18 residues. Germline V lookup: CDR1 SGHTA, CDR2 FQGNSA. V trimming: 3 bases; J trimming: 0 bases; junction bases outside the gene matches: 11. CDR3 sequence: CASSFGRDRVAPNYGYTF. The DNA for the CDR3 is TGTGCCAGCAGCTTCGGTAGGGACAGGGTCGCACCTAACTATGGCTACACCTTC. Full variable domain (outside the CDR3, taken from reference TRBV7-2 and TRBJ1-2): GAGVSQSPSNKVTEKGKDVELRCDPISGHTALYWYRQSLGQGLEFLIYFQGNSAPDKSGLPSDRFSAERTGGSVSTLTIQRTQQEDSAVYLCASSFGRDRVAPNYGYTFGSGTRLTVV.

This chain joins TRBV6-5 and TRBJ1-1; D gene unclear. Germline V gene sequence: CDR1 MNHEY, CDR2 SVGAGI. The CDR3 is 14 residues long. Trimming pared 0 bases from V and 7 bases from J, leaving 12 bases between. CDR3 nucleotides: TGTGCCAGCAGTTACTCTCGGAATTCCCTTGAAGCTTTCTTT. Protein product: CASSYSRNSLEAFF.

Many counts were recorded for this clonotype. The CDR3 loop reads CASSVAARESYEQYF. The DNA for the CDR3 is TGTGCCAGCAGCGTAGCCGCCAGGGAGTCGTACGAGCAGTACTTC. This rearrangement joins TRBV9 to TRBJ2-7, with D perhaps assigned TRBD1 or TRBD2 (5 bases each). Germline values: CDR1 SGDLS, CDR2 YYNGEE. This CDR3 is built from 15 residues. Trimming pared 0 bases from V and 4 bases from J, leaving 14 bases between.

V usage is TRBV12-5 and J usage is TRBJ1-6; D gene unclear. V lost 8 bases to trimming and J lost 4 bases, with 12 bases between them. This CDR3 contains 14 residues. Germline V gene data show CDR1 as LGHNT and CDR2 as FRNRAP. Here the CDR3 reads CASSGLSYNSPLHF. DNA of the CDR3: TGTGCTAGTTCTGGACTGAGTTATAATTCACCCCTCCACTTT.

Ten or more counts support this clonotype. The V and J genes are TRBV6-5 and TRBJ2-5; D is unresolved. The CDR3 consists of 13 residues. CDR1 and CDR2 from the germline V gene are MNHEY and SVGAGI. The ends were cut back, 3 bases at V and 4 bases at J, with 9 bases in the middle. The CDR3 region has the DNA TGTGCCAGCAGTTATATTATCGTAGAGACCCAGTACTTC. This codes for CASSYIIVETQYF.

This clonotype was recorded many times. The rearrangement uses TRBV11-2 and TRBJ2-2, with a possible D match to TRBD2 (6 bases). The CDR3 has 16 residues. Germline CDR1 is SGHAT and CDR2 is FQNNGV. V lost 1 base and J 7 bases, leaving 16 bases between the germline ends. CDR3: CASSLVTLGGIGELFF. The CDR3 DNA sequence: TGTGCCAGCAGCTTAGTGACCCTCGGAGGGATCGGGGAGCTGTTTTTT.

The CDR3 is CASTETTGYTEAFF. DNA of the CDR3: TGTGCCAGCACCGAGACGACAGGGTACACTGAAGCTTTCTTT. The chain employs TRBV12-3 or TRBV12-4 and TRBJ1-1; TRBD1 matches at 7 bases. The CDR3 extends over 14 amino acids. V dropped 7 bases and J dropped 3; count of bases not matched to a gene: 8.

In this sample, this clonotype turned up many times. The rearrangement uses TRBV6-1 and TRBJ2-7, with D unresolved. Germline CDR1 is MNHNS and CDR2 is SASEGT. V lost 3 bases, J lost 2 bases, and 8 bases lay in between. The CDR3 totals 13 residues. The CDR3 sequence: CASSEALTYEQYF. The CDR3 DNA sequence: TGTGCCAGCAGTGAGGCCCTAACCTACGAGCAGTACTTC.